These T cell receptor beta chains were read from a single sample in a study of blood T cells in healthy people across ages. One entry per CDR3 protein results from TCRdb running MiXCR on the 5' RACE reads. The sample holds about 680,000 distinct CDR3 sequences, over 45% seen once. The sequenced material came from blood. The source of these receptors is a woman aged 55 to 70 in good health. Each CDR3 is given with its conserved first and last residue. A D gene is named only where the DNA matches it firmly. Size is omitted from some rows. Given values are once, few, many or a class for expanded clones.

clone_size d_call j_call v_call cdr3_nt cdr3_aa
NA TRBD1 TRBJ1-1 TRBV29-1 TGCAGCGTTGAAGATCGGGACAGGGGGCTGGGGAACACTGAAGCTTTCTTT CSVEDRDRGLGNTEAFF
NA NA TRBJ2-7 TRBV7-3 TGTGCCAGCAGCCCCGGGGACCACAACTACGAGCAGTACTTC CASSPGDHNYEQYF
NA TRBD2 TRBJ2-2 TRBV9 TGTGCCAGCAGCGTCAGCGGGAGCCGGACCGGGGAGCTGTTTTTT CASSVSGSRTGELFF
few NA TRBJ2-7 TRBV7-6 TGTGCCAGCAGTACGGCCGACCGGCACGAGCAGTACTTC CASSTADRHEQYF
NA NA TRBJ2-2 TRBV7-2 TGTGCCAGCCCAAAAAGGGGGTCCGGGGAGCTGTTTTTT CASPKRGSGELFF
few NA TRBJ2-7 TRBV4-2 TGTGCCAGCAGCCAAGATCCGGGCCGAACTGGCGAGCAGTACTTC CASSQDPGRTGEQYF
NA NA TRBJ2-1 TRBV9 TGTGCCAGCAGCGTACGAGGGAACAATGAGCAGTTCTTC CASSVRGNNEQFF
NA NA TRBJ2-7 TRBV29-1 TGCAGCGTTGAGGACTTCGTATCCTACGAGCAGTACTTC CSVEDFVSYEQYF
NA NA TRBJ2-3 TRBV29-1 TGCAGCGTTCCTCCGGGGGAATTGAGGGTGGATACGCAGTATTTT CSVPPGELRVDTQYF
NA NA TRBJ2-7 TRBV15 TGTGCCACCAGCAGAGTAACAGACCTCTACGAGCAGTACTTC CATSRVTDLYEQYF
NA NA TRBJ1-1 TRBV20-1 TGCAGTGCCCAAGGACAGAACATGAACACTGAAGCTTTCTTT CSAQGQNMNTEAFF
NA NA TRBJ2-7 TRBV20-1 TGCAGTGCTAGAGGACAGGTTCGAGAGCAGTACTTC CSARGQVREQYF
once TRBD2 TRBJ2-7 TRBV20-1 TGCAGTGCTAGAGAGCCTAGCGGGGGAACCTACGAGCAGTACTTC CSAREPSGGTYEQYF
NA NA TRBJ2-7 TRBV5-1 TGCGCCAGCAGCTTGGATACAGGACAGTACTACGAGCAGTACTTC CASSLDTGQYYEQYF
NA TRBD1 TRBJ2-6 TRBV11-2 TGTGCCAGCAGCGTAACATCAGGGGGCAACTCTGGGGCCAACGTCCTGACTTTC CASSVTSGGNSGANVLTF
NA TRBD1 TRBJ2-5 TRBV28 TGTGCCAGCAGTTTATCCTCTACACGGACAGGGAATAGGCCCCAGTACTTC CASSLSSTRTGNRPQYF
NA NA TRBJ1-6 TRBV15 TGTGCCACCAGCCGACTCGGGGATTCACCCCTCCACTTT CATSRLGDSPLHF
NA TRBD2 TRBJ2-5 TRBV20-1 TGCAGTGCTAGCCAACTAGCGGGAGGCCAGTTGGGCAATGAGCAGTACTTC CSASQLAGGQLGNEQYF
NA TRBD1 TRBJ1-2 TRBV30 TGTGCCTGGCGTGGACCCGAGGGACAGGGTTACGGCTATGGCTACACCTTC CAWRGPEGQGYGYGYTF
few NA TRBJ1-6 TRBV4-2 TGTGCCAGCAGCCCCCAGGAGGGGAGCTCCTATAATTCACCCCTCCACTTT CASSPQEGSSYNSPLHF
NA NA TRBJ1-2 TRBV2 TGTGCCAGCAGGGCGGACAGTGAGGGCGGCTACACCTTC CASRADSEGGYTF
NA NA TRBJ2-7 TRBV5-1 TGCGCCAGCAGCTTTGGGGCCCTTTTCGACGAGCAGTACTTC CASSFGALFDEQYF